This T cell receptor (beta chain) was observed in a study of regulatory T cells in long-lasting Graves disease. Time point: newly diagnosed GD, antithyroid drugs for less than 3 months. From RNA extracted from PBMCs, the TCR library was made. iRepertoire HTBI primers and Arm-PCR of CDR3 regions built TCR beta libraries. TCRdb re-called the multiplex PCR reads with MiXCR, one entry per CDR3 protein. The sample consists of about 350,000 distinct CDR3 sequences, around 15% of them appearing once. Concerning this clonotype itself: One base away lies a much larger clone, so this may be a sequencing read error.

These data also formed part of another study, on T cells in Graves' hyperthyroidism and ophthalmopathy. From that second work: Most expanded thyroid clonotypes above 0.001 also appeared in blood.

Here the sequenced sample was peripheral blood mononuclear cells (PBMCs), taken at new diagnosis, from a patient treated with antithyroid drugs. The TCR comes from a woman between 18 and 29 years old with Graves disease.

CDR3 nucleotide sequence: TGTGCCAGTAGTATGGGTTTAGCGGGGTATGCTTACAATGAGCAGTTCTTC. This encodes CASSMGLAGYAYNEQFF. J is TRBJ2-1 and V is TRBV19; TRBD2 aligns across 8 bases. J lost 4 bases, V lost 3 bases, and 11 bases had no gene match. CDR3 length: 17 residues. Germline CDR1 is LNHDA and CDR2 is SQIVND (reference sequence).